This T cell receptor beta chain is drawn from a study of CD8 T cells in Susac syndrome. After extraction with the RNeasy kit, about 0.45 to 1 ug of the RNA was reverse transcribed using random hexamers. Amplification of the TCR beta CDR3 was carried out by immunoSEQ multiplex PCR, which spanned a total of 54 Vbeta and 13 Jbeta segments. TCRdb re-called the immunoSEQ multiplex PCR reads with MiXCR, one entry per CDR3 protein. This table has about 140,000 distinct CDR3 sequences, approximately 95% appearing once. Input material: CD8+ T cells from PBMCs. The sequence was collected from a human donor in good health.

In DNA form, the CDR3 reads TGTGCCAGCAGTTTATGGGGCAGATCGGAAGCTTTCTTT. Translated: CASSLWGRSEAFF. The rearrangement uses TRBV27 and TRBJ1-1, with D perhaps matching TRBD1 (5 bases). With 1 base removed from V and 8 bases from J, the gap between germline ends came to 11 bases. The CDR3 is 13 amino acids. CDR1 and CDR2 (germline): MNHEY, SMNVEV (reference sequence).